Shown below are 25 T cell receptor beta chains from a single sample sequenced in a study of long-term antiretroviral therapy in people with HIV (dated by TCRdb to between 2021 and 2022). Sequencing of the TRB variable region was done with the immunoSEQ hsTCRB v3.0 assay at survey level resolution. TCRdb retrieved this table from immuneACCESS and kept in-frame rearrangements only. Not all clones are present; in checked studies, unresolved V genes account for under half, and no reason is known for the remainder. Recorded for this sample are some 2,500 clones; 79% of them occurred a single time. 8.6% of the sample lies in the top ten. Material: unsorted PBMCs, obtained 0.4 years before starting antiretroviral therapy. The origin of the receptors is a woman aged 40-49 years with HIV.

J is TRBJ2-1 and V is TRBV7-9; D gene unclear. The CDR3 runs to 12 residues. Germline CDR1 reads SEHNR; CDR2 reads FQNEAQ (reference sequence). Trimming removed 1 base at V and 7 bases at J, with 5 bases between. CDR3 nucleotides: TGTGCCAGCAGCTTAGTTGGGAATGAGCAGTTCTTC. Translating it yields CASSLVGNEQFF.

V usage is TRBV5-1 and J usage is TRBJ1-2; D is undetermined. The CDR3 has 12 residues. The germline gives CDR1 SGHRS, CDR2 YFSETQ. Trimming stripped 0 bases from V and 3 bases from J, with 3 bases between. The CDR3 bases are TGCGCCAGCAGCTTGGGAGACTATGGCTACACCTTC. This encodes CASSLGDYGYTF.

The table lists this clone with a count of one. CDR3 sequence: CASSRAGIRRYNEQFF. The DNA for the CDR3 is TGTGCCAGCAGCCGAGCGGGTATCCGTCGGTACAATGAGCAGTTCTTC. The V and J genes are TRBV5-8 and TRBJ2-1; a weak D match, TRBD2 (6 bases). The CDR3 runs 16 residues. From germline, CDR1 is SGHTS and CDR2 YDEGEE. V gave up 4 bases and J gave up 4 bases, with 18 bases separating them.

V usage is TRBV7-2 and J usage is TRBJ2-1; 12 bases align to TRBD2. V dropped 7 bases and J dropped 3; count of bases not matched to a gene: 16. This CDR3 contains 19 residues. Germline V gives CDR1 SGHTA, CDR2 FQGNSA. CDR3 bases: TGTGCCAGCATCGAGTCTAGCGGGAGGGCCTCCCCCAACTACAATGAGCAGTTCTTC. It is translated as CASIESSGRASPNYNEQFF.

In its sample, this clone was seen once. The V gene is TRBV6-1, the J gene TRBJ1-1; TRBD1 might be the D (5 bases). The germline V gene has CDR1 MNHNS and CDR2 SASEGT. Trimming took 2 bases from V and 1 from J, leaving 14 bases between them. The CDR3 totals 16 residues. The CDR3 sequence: CASSEFPMGENTEAFF. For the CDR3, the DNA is TGTGCCAGCAGTGAATTCCCGATGGGGGAGAACACTGAAGCTTTCTTT.

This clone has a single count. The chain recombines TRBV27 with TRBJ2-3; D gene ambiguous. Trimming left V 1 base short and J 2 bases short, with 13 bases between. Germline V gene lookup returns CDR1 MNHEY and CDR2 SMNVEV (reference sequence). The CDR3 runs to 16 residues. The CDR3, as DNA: TGTGCCAGCAGTTTATATGGCGGAACCAACACAGATACGCAGTATTTT. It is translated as CASSLYGGTNTDTQYF.

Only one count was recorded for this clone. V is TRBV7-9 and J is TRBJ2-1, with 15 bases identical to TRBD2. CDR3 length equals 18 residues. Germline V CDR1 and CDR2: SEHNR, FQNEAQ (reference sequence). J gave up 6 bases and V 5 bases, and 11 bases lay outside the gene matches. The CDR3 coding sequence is TGTGCCAGCAGCCCCCCGCGGACTAGCGGGAGGGCCGTCAATGAGCAGTTCTTC. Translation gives CASSPPRTSGRAVNEQFF.

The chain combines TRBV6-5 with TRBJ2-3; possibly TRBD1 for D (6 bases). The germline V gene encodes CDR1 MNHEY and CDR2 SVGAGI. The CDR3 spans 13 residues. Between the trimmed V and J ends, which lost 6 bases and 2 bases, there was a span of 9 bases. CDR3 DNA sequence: TGTGCCAGCAGCTGGACAGCCACAGATACGCAGTATTTT. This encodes CASSWTATDTQYF.

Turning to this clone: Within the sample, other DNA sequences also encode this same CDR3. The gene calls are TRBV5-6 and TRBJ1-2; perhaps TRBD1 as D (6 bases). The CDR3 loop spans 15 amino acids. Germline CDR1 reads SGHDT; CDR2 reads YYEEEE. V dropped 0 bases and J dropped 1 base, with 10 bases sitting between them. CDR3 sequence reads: CASSLAQGINYGYTF. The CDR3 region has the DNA TGTGCCAGCAGCTTGGCCCAGGGGATTAACTATGGCTACACCTTC.

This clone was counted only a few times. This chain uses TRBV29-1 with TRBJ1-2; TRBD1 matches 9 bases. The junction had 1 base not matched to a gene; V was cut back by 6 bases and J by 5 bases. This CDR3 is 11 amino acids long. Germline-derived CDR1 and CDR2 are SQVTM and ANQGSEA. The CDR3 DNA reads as TGCAGCGTCGGACAGGGGTATGGCTACACCTTC. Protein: CSVGQGYGYTF.

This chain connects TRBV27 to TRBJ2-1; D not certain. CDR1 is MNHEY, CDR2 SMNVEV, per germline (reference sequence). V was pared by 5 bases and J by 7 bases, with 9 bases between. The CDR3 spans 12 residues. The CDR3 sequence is CASSRMGNEQFF. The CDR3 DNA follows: TGTGCCAGCAGTCGGATGGGAAATGAGCAGTTCTTC.

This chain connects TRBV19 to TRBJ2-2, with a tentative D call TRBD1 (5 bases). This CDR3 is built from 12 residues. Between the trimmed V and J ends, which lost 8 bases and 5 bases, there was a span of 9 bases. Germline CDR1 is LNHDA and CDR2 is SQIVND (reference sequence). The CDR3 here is CASPGITGELFF. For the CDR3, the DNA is TGTGCCAGTCCAGGGATTACCGGGGAGCTGTTTTTT.

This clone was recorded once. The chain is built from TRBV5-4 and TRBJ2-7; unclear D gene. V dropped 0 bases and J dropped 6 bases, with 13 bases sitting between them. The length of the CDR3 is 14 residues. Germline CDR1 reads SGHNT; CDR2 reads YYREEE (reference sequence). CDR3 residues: CASSLDKIGREQYF. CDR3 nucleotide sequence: TGTGCCAGCAGCTTGGACAAAATAGGGCGCGAGCAGTACTTC.

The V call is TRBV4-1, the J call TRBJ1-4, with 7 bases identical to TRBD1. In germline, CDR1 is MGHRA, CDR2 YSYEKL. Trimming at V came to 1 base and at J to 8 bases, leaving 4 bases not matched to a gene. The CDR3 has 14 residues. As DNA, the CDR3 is TGCGCCAGCAGCCAAGTGGGGGACAGAGAAAAACTGTTTTTT. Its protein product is CASSQVGDREKLFF.

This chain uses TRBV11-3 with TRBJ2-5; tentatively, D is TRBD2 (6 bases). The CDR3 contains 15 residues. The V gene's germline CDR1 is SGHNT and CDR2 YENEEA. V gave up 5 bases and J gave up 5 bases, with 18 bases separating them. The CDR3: CASSLGLATEETQYF. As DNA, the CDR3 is TGTGCCAGCAGCCTGGGACTTGCCACGGAGGAGACCCAGTACTTC.

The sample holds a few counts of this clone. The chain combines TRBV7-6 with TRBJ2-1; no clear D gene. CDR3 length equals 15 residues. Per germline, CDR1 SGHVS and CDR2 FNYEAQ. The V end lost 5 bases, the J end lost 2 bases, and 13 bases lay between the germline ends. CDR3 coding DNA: TGTGCCAGCAGCCAACTAATGGGAACCTACAATGAGCAGTTCTTC. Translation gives CASSQLMGTYNEQFF.

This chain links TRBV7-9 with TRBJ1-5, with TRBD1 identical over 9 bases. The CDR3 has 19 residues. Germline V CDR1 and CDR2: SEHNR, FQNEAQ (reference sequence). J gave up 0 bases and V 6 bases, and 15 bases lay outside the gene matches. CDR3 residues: CASSLYLPDRGFSNQPQHF. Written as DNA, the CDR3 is TGTGCCAGCAGTTTATATCTCCCGGACAGGGGATTTAGCAATCAGCCCCAGCATTTT.

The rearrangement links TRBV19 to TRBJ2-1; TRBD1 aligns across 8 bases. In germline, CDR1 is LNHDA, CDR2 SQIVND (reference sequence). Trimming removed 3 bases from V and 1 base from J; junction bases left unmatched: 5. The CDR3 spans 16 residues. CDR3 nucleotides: TGTGCCAGTAGTATTTCAGGGGGCGAGTCCTACAATGAGCAGTTCTTC. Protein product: CASSISGGESYNEQFF.

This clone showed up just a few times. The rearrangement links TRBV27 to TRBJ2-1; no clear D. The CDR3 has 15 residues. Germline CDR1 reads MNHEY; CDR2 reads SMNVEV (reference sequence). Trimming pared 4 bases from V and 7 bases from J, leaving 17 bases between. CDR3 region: CASSSVGQVENEQFF. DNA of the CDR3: TGTGCCAGCAGTTCGGTCGGGCAGGTTGAGAATGAGCAGTTCTTC.

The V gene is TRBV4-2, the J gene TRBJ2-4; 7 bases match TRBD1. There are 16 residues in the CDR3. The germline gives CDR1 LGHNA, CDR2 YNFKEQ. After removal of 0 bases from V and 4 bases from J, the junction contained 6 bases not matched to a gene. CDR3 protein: CASSQDEGTVKNIQYF. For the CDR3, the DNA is TGTGCCAGCAGCCAAGACGAGGGGACAGTTAAAAACATTCAGTACTTC.

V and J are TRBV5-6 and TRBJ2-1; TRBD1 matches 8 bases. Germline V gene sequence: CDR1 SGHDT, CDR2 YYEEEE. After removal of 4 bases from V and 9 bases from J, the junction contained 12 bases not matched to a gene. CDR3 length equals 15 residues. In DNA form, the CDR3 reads TGTGCCAGCAGCCTTGAGGACAGGGAAGTAAGTGAGCAGTTCTTC. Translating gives CASSLEDREVSEQFF.

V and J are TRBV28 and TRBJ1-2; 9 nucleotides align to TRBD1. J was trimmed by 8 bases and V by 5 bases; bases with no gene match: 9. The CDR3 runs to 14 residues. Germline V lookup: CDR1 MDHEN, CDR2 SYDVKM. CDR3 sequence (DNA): TGTGCCAGCAGTCAGACACAGGGGGCGCGGGGCTACACCTTC. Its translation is CASSQTQGARGYTF.

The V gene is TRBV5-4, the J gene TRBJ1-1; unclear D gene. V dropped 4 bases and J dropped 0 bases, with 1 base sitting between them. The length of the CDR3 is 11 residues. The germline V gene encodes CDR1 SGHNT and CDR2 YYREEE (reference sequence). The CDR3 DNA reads TGTGCCAGCAGCATGAACACTGAAGCTTTCTTT. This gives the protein CASSMNTEAFF. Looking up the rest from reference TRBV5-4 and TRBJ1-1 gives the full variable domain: ETGVTQSPTHLIKTRGQQVTLRCSSQSGHNTVSWYQQALGQGPQFIFQYYREEENGRGNFPPRFSGLQFPNYSSELNVNALELDDSALYLCASSMNTEAFFGQGTRLTVV.

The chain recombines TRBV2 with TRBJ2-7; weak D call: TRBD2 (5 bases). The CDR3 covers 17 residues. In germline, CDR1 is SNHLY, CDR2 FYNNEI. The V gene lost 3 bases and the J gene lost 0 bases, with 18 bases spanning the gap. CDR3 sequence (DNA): TGTGCCAGCAGTGATTGGGGAGTAGCAGGTTCCTCCTACGAGCAGTACTTC. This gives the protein CASSDWGVAGSSYEQYF. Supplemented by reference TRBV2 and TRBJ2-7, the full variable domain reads EPEVTQTPSHQVTQMGQEVILRCVPISNHLYFYWYRQILGQKVEFLVSFYNNEISEKSEIFDDQFSVERPDGSNFTLKIRSTKLEDSAMYFCASSDWGVAGSSYEQYFGPGTRLTVT.

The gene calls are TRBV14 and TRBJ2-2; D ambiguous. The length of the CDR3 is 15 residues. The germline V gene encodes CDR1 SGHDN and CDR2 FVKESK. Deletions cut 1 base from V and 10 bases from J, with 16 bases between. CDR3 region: CASSQALRAQEELFF. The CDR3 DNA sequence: TGTGCCAGCAGCCAAGCCCTACGTGCGCAGGAGGAGCTGTTTTTT.